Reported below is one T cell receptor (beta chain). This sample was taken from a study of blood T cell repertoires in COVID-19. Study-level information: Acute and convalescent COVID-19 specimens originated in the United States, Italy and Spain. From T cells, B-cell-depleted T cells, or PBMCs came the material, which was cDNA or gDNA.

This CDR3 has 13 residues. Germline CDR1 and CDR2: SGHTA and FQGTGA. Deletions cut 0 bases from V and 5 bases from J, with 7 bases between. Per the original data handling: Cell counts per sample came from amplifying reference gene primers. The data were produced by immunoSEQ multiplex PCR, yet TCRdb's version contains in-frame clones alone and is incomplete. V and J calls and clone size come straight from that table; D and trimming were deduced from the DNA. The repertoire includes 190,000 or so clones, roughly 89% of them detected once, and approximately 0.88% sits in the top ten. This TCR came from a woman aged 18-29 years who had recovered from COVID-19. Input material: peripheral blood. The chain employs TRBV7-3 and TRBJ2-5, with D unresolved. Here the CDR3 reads CASSLTIRETQYF. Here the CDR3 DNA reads TGTGCCAGCAGCTTAACAATCCGGGAGACCCAGTACTTC.